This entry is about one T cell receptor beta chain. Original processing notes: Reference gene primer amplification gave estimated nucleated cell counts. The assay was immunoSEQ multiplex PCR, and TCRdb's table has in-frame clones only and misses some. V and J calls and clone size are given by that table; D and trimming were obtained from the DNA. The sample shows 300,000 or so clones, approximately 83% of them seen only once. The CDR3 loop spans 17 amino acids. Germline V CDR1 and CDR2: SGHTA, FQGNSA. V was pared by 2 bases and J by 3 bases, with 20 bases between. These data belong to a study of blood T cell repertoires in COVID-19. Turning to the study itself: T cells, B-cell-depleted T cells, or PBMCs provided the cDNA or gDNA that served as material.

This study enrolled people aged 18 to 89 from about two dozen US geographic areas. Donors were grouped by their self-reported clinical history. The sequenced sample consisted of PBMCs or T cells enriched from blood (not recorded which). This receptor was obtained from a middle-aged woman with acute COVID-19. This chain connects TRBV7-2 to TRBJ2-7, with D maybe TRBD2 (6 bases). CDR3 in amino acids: CASSLSGGTPNYYEQYF. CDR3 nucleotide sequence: TGTGCCAGCAGCTTAAGTGGCGGGACTCCAAACTACTACGAGCAGTACTTC.